The table lists the clone carrying this T cell receptor (beta chain) with a count of one. What it binds is not known. RNA transcripts provided the source from which TCR beta CDR3 regions were amplified. A set of HTBI primers served as the primers for a first-round RT-PCR of the TCR CDR3. One entry per CDR3 protein, called by TCRdb with MiXCR from the multiplex PCR reads. This repertoire shows about 570,000 distinct CDR3 sequences, under 60% found once; its top ten account for over 15%. These data are taken from a study of T cells in Graves' hyperthyroidism and ophthalmopathy. Overall study results and limits: Most clonotypes expanded in the thyroid (above 0.001) were also present in blood.

This CDR3 is 15 amino acids long. The J segment lost 1 base and the V segment lost 4 bases, leaving 8 bases of the junction unmatched. The germline V gene has CDR1 SGHNT and CDR2 YYREEE (reference sequence). This TCR came from an adult woman with Graves' disease, either hyperthyroidism or ophthalmopathy (not recorded which). Sequenced input: peripheral blood or thyroid tissue (not recorded which). J is TRBJ2-7 and V is TRBV5-4; 7 nucleotides agree with TRBD1. The CDR3 here is CASSGTEDPSYEQYF. In DNA form, the CDR3 reads TGTGCCAGCAGCGGGACAGAGGACCCATCCTACGAGCAGTACTTC.